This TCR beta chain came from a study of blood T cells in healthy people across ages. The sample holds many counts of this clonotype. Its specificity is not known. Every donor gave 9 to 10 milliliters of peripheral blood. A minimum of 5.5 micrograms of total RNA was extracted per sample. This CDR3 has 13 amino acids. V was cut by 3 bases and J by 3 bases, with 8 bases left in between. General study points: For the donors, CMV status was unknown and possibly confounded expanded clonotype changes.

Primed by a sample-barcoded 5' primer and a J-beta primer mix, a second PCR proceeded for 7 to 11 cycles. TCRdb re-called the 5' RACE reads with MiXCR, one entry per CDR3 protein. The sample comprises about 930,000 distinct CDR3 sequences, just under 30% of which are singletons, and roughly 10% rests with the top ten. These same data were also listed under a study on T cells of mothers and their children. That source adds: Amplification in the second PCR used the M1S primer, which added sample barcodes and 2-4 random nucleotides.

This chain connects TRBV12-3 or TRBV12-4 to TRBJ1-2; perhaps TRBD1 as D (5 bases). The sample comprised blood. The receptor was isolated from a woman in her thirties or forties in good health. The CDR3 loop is CASSFETDYGYTF. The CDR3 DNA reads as TGTGCCAGCAGTTTTGAGACAGACTATGGCTACACCTTC.